This T cell receptor (beta chain) was captured by sequencing in a study of OX40 agonist ivuxolimab in advanced cancers. Findings of the study overall: The 0.1-3.0 mg/kg partial responders had among the lowest clonal expansion. Mean expanded clone counts were higher in CD8+ than CD4+ T cells.

Exclusion of a patient followed from autoimmune disease history or systemic immunosuppression. With baseline, cycle 4 day 1, and cycle 7 day 1 as timepoints, blood was sampled. Trimming cost V 0 bases and J 3 bases; bases outside gene matches: 4. The CDR3 totals 15 residues. CDR1 is SGHRS, CDR2 YFSETQ, per germline. A note on this clone: As yet, its antigen is unknown.

The repertoire was sequenced with immunoSEQ multiplex PCR; TCRdb's copy has only in-frame clones and lacks some. The data hold 49,000 or so clones, with roughly 85% observed a single time. The sequences come from CD4+ or CD8+ T cells sorted from blood, collected in a trial of the OX40 agonist ivuxolimab. The chain recombines TRBV5-1 with TRBJ2-7; 9 bases fit TRBD2. This TCR came from an adult with an advanced solid tumor such as melanoma, head and neck, liver or kidney cancer. CDR3 amino acids: CASSLEGSGGYEQYF. CDR3 DNA: TGCGCCAGCAGCTTGGAGGGTAGCGGGGGCTACGAGCAGTACTTC.